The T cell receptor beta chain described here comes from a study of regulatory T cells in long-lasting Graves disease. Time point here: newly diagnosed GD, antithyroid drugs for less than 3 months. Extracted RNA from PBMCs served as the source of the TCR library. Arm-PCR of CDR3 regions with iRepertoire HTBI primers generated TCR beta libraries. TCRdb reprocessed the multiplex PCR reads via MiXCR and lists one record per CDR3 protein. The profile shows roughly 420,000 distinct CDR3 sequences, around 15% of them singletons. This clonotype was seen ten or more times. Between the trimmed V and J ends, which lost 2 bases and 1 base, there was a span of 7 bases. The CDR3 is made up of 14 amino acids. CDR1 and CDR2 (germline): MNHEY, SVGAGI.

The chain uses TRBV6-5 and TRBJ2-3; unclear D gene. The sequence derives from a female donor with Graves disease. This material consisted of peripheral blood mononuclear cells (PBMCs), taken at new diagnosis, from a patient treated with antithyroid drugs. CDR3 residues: CASSYVSRTDTQYF. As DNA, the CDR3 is TGTGCCAGCAGTTACGTCTCCCGCACAGATACGCAGTATTTT.